This T cell receptor beta chain originates from a study of blood T cell repertoires in COVID-19. Across the whole study: Collection of acute and convalescent COVID-19 samples took place in the United States, Italy and Spain. Nucleic acid was either cDNA or gDNA, and it came from T cells, B-cell-depleted T cells, or PBMCs.

V was shortened by 4 bases and J by 8 bases, with 15 bases between the two germline ends. This CDR3 comprises 13 residues. This clone was picked up a small number of times. Sequencing used immunoSEQ multiplex PCR; TCRdb keeps in-frame clones, though not all of them. The table has around 60,000 clones, about 85% seen once. The sequenced sample consisted of peripheral blood. The chain is built from TRBV5-3 and TRBJ1-1, with D hard to call. TRBV5-3 counts as an open reading frame of uncertain function. This clonotype was sampled from a man aged 65 to 85 with acute or convalescent COVID-19. The CDR3 DNA sequence: TGTGCCAGAAGCAAGGGCGTGACTAACGAAGCTTTCTTT. It specifies CARSKGVTNEAFF.